This record covers a single TCR beta chain. What it binds is unknown. The V gene end was trimmed by 2 bases and the J gene end by 0 bases; junction bases not matched to a gene: 8. This CDR3 has 18 residues. Germline V gene sequence: CDR1 SGHTS, CDR2 YDEGEE. This record belongs to a study of cytomegalovirus exposure and HLA in healthy donors. This PCR relied on a set of 60 Vbeta primers and 13 Jbeta primers. Profiled with immunoSEQ multiplex PCR; TCRdb holds only in-frame clones, not every one. The sample includes some 130,000 clones, around 76% of them seen just once. Study-wide results and limits: Under in vitro conditions, a few CMV-associated chains were confirmed as specific for CMV antigens.

The source of this sequence is a male donor in good health and CMV-seronegative. The rearrangement links TRBV5-8 to TRBJ2-6, with 7 positions matching TRBD1. The sequenced material came from PBMCs. The CDR3 here is CASSFSPGGISGANVLTF. CDR3 coding DNA: TGTGCCAGCAGCTTCTCCCCAGGGGGAATCTCTGGGGCCAACGTCCTGACTTTC.